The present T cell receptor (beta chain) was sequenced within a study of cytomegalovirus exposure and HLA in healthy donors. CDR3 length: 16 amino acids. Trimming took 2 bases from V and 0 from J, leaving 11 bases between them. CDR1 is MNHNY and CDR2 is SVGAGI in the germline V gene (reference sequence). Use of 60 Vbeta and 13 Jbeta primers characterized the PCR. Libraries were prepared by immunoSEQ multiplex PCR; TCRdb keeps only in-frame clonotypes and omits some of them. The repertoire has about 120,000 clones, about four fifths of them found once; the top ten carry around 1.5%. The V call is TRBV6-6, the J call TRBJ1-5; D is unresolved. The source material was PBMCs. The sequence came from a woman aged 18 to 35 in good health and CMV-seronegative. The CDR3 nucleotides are TGTGCCAGCAGTTACGGGTCAGGCGATAGCAATCAGCCCCAGCATTTT. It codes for CASSYGSGDSNQPQHF.